Below are 9 T cell receptor beta chains sequenced from a single sample in a study of blood T cell repertoires in COVID-19. The protocol was immunoSEQ multiplex PCR, while the TCRdb copy is restricted to in-frame clones and leaves out a portion. The table lists about 230,000 clones, roughly 84% of them singletons. Sequenced sample: peripheral blood. The receptors originated from a woman between 45 and 65 years old with acute or convalescent COVID-19.

CDR3 protein: CASSQSGTGELFF. CDR3 in DNA: TGTGCCAGCAGCCAAAGCGGCACCGGGGAGCTGTTTTTT. This chain joins TRBV3-1 (or the pseudogene TRBV3-2) and TRBJ2-2; D possibly corresponds to TRBD2 (5 bases). V was trimmed by 2 bases and J by 4 bases, leaving 5 bases between them. Germline lookup yields CDR1 LGHDT and CDR2 YNNKEL (reference sequence). This CDR3 is built from 13 residues.

The chain uses TRBV2 and TRBJ1-6, with a possible D match to TRBD1 (5 bases). CDR1 and CDR2 (germline): SNHLY, FYNNEI. The V end was cut by 1 base, the J end by 8 bases, with 12 bases between. The CDR3 length is 15 residues. The CDR3 sequence: CASSEVGEGYSPLHF. The CDR3 DNA is TGTGCCAGCAGTGAAGTAGGGGAGGGGTATTCACCCCTCCACTTT.

J is TRBJ1-1 and V is TRBV30; 8 bases map to TRBD1. Trimming cost V 0 bases and J 6 bases; bases outside gene matches: 6. In germline, CDR1 is GTSNPN, CDR2 SVGIG (reference sequence). This CDR3 spans 14 amino acids. The CDR3 DNA reads TGTGCCTGGAGTGTAGGGACAGGTCCTTCTGAAGCTTTCTTT. This gives the protein CAWSVGTGPSEAFF.

This clone was detected a few times. Other nucleotide sequences in the sample specify the same CDR3. The chain is built from TRBV5-1 and TRBJ1-3; 7 nucleotides agree with TRBD1. Germline V gene sequence: CDR1 SGHRS, CDR2 YFSETQ. V was pared by 3 bases and J by 3 bases, with 6 bases of the junction left unmatched. The CDR3 runs 15 residues. The chain's CDR3 is CASSSTGASGNTIYF. The CDR3 coding sequence is TGCGCCAGCAGCTCTACAGGGGCTAGTGGAAACACCATATATTTT.

This chain links TRBV11-3 with TRBJ2-5; a weak D match, TRBD2 (6 bases). V was clipped by 0 bases and J by 5 bases, with 10 bases between them. CDR3 size: 14 residues. Germline V lookup: CDR1 SGHNT, CDR2 YENEEA. The CDR3 DNA is TGTGCCAGCAGCTTAGATAGCGCGGGGGAGACCCAGTACTTC. Residues: CASSLDSAGETQYF.

The chain carries TRBV7-9 and TRBJ1-5; 8 positions match TRBD1. V was clipped by 5 bases and J by 0 bases; unmatched bases: 9. CDR3 length: 17 amino acids. CDR1 is SEHNR, CDR2 FQNEAQ, per germline (reference sequence). The CDR3 region is CASSRNLQGVSNQPQHF. In DNA form, the CDR3 reads TGTGCCAGCAGCCGGAATTTACAGGGGGTTAGCAATCAGCCCCAGCATTTT. Full variable domain (rest looked up from reference TRBV7-9 and TRBJ1-5): DTGVSQNPRHKITKRGQNVTFRCDPISEHNRLYWYRQTLGQGPEFLTYFQNEAQLEKSRLLSDRFSAERPKGSFSTLEIQRTEQGDSAMYLCASSRNLQGVSNQPQHFGDGTRLSIL.

This clone has a handful of counts. V is TRBV7-2 and J is TRBJ1-2; tentative D call: TRBD1 (5 bases). V dropped 0 bases and J dropped 6 bases, with 8 bases sitting between them. This CDR3 has 13 residues. CDR1 is SGHTA, CDR2 FQGNSA, per germline. This CDR3 reads CASSLAGEDGYTF. The CDR3 bases are TGTGCCAGCAGCTTAGCAGGGGAGGATGGCTACACCTTC.

Turning to this clone: Within the sample, other DNA sequences also encode this same CDR3. This chain connects TRBV6-5 to TRBJ1-2; 7 bases align to TRBD1. V was clipped by 0 bases and J by 3 bases; unmatched bases: 1. Germline V gives CDR1 MNHEY, CDR2 SVGAGI. There are 14 residues in the CDR3. The CDR3 nucleotides are TGTGCCAGCAGTTACTCCACAGGGGACTATGGCTACACCTTC. Translating it yields CASSYSTGDYGYTF.

CDR3 sequence reads: CASSLGISGGTDTQYF. The CDR3 DNA reads as TGTGCCAGCAGCTTAGGCATTAGCGGGGGCACAGATACGCAGTATTTT. The V and J genes are TRBV7-2 and TRBJ2-3, with 8 nucleotides matching TRBD2. The CDR3 consists of 16 residues. With V trimmed by 1 base and J by 1 base, 4 bases remained unmatched. Germline lookup yields CDR1 SGHTA and CDR2 FQGNSA.